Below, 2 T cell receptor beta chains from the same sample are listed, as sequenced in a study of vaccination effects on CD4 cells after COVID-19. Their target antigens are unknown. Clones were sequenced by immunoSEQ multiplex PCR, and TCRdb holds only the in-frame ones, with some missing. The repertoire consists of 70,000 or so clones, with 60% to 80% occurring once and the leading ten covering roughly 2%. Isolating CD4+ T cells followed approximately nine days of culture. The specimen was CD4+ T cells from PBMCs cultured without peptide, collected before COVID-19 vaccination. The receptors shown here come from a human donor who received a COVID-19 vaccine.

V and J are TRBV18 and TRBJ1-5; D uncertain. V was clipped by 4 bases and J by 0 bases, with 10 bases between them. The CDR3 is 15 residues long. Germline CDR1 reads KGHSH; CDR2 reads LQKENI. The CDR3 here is CASSRSEASNQPQHF. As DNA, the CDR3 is TGTGCCAGCTCACGGTCGGAAGCTAGCAATCAGCCCCAGCATTTT.

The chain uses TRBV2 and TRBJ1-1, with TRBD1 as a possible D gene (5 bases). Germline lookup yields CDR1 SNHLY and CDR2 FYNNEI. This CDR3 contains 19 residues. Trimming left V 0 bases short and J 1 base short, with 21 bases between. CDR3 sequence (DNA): TGTGCCAGCAGTGAAGCGCTAAGGTTCGGGGGATTAGGGAACACTGAAGCTTTCTTT. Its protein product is CASSEALRFGGLGNTEAFF.